This is a list of T cell receptor beta chains from one sample in a study of T cell repertoires in cytomegalovirus infection. TCRdb fed the reads into MiXCR, producing one record per CDR3 protein. The sample comprises about 770,000 distinct CDR3 sequences, about 27% of which are singletons, and under 15% rests with the top ten. Their antigen targets remain unknown. Material: cultured CD8+ T cells from PBMCs, obtained from culture after CMV antigen stimulation. The receptor set was obtained from a human donor in good health (CMV status not recorded). Some clones in this sample may be carry-over from other donors' samples. Each CDR3 is given with its conserved first and last residue. Fields, in order: V gene, J gene, CDR3 protein.

V: TRBV7-3
J: TRBJ2-1
CDR3: CASSVTGGRYNEQFF

V: TRBV6-8
J: TRBJ1-1
CDR3: CASSRTGRGGFTEAFF

V: TRBV7-9
J: TRBJ1-1
CDR3: CASSSGTPREAFF

V: TRBV6-2/TRBV6-3
J: TRBJ1-6
CDR3: CASSYADTGISPLHF

V: TRBV27
J: TRBJ1-5
CDR3: CASSPSTGDSNQPQHF

V: TRBV7-6
J: TRBJ1-1
CDR3: CASSHSTGLEAFF

V: TRBV7-6
J: TRBJ1-2
CDR3: CASSLAGTGPYGYTF

V: TRBV7-9
J: TRBJ2-3
CDR3: CASSSDPPDTQYF

V: TRBV14
J: TRBJ1-6
CDR3: CASSQLGYNSPLHF

V: TRBV7-6
J: TRBJ2-3
CDR3: CASSSPGTATDTQYF

V: TRBV19
J: TRBJ1-6
CDR3: CASSIPTGAERRKNSPLHF

V: TRBV2
J: TRBJ1-4
CDR3: CASSYRGPDNEKLFF

V: TRBV15
J: TRBJ2-1
CDR3: CATSRQRGHEQFF

V: TRBV6-2/TRBV6-3
J: TRBJ1-2
CDR3: CASSYSRVGNYGYTF

V: TRBV9
J: TRBJ2-1
CDR3: CASSLRLGSGGSYNEQFF

V: TRBV4-2
J: TRBJ2-7
CDR3: CASSHAGTSGPYEQYF

V: TRBV6-1
J: TRBJ1-5
CDR3: CASSEFGGHSNQPQHF

V: TRBV29-1
J: TRBJ2-3
CDR3: CSAAGTFPF

V: TRBV7-9
J: TRBJ2-1
CDR3: CASSYDRDAYNEQFF

V: TRBV12-3/TRBV12-4
J: TRBJ2-7
CDR3: CASSRGTVYPYEQYF

V: TRBV7-9
J: TRBJ2-6
CDR3: CASSLEGPGANVLTF

V: TRBV4-2
J: TRBJ1-1
CDR3: CASSPAVMNTEAFF

V: TRBV27
J: TRBJ1-2
CDR3: CASSGTSEGYTF

V: TRBV7-2
J: TRBJ1-2
CDR3: CASSHRTNRPSYGYTF

V: TRBV27
J: TRBJ1-4
CDR3: CASSLSPFGQGAINEKLFF

V: TRBV7-2
J: TRBJ2-3
CDR3: CASSFPRVAGGPDTQYF

V: TRBV7-6
J: TRBJ1-6
CDR3: CDSAGINSPLHF

V: TRBV7-6
J: TRBJ2-7
CDR3: CASSLGDSTYEQYF

V: TRBV6-1
J: TRBJ2-1
CDR3: CASSEARHWDQTGQYNEQFF